The next 8 T cell receptor beta chains were all read from a single sample in a study of T cells after yellow fever vaccination. TCRdb independently ran MiXCR on the 5' RACE reads; one entry per CDR3 protein. The table lists around 300,000 distinct CDR3 sequences, roughly 4.3% of them singletons. The sample here was PBMCs, taken 5 days after the yellow fever booster vaccination. The origin of the receptors is a man younger than 35 who received the YFV17D yellow fever vaccine.

Only a few counts were recorded for this clonotype. This chain links TRBV20-1 with TRBJ2-6; TRBD1 is a possible D gene (5 bases). Per the germline V gene, CDR1 is DFQATT and CDR2 is SNEGSKA (reference sequence). With 5 bases removed from V and 0 bases from J, the gap between germline ends came to 8 bases. This CDR3 is built from 14 residues. CDR3 protein: CSALGPSGANVLTF. DNA of the CDR3: TGCAGTGCTCTGGGGCCCTCTGGGGCCAACGTCCTGACTTTC.

This chain connects TRBV18 to TRBJ1-1, with D tentatively TRBD1 (5 bases). V lost 3 bases, J lost 7 bases, and 21 bases lay in between. From germline, CDR1 is KGHSH and CDR2 LQKENI. The CDR3 length is 16 residues. Here the CDR3 reads CASSPVGVRLFSEAFF. The DNA of the CDR3 is TGTGCCAGCTCACCGGTGGGGGTACGACTTTTTAGTGAAGCTTTCTTT.

The V call is TRBV19, the J call TRBJ1-1; D gene ambiguous. This CDR3 has 12 residues. The germline gives CDR1 LNHDA, CDR2 SQIVND (reference sequence). V dropped 8 bases and J dropped 7 bases, with 14 bases sitting between them. Here the CDR3 DNA reads TGTGCCAGTTCCCCGGGGATTAGTGAAGCTTTCTTT. It yields the protein CASSPGISEAFF.

This clonotype has at least ten counts. The CDR3, as DNA: TGTGCCAGAACAGGGGACTATTATGGCTACACCTTC. Translation: CARTGDYYGYTF. The V gene is TRBV7-2, the J gene TRBJ1-2; 7 bases are shared with TRBD1. This CDR3 comprises 12 residues. Per germline, CDR1 SGHTA and CDR2 FQGNSA. J was trimmed by 5 bases and V by 9 bases; bases with no gene match: 6.

V usage is TRBV18 and J usage is TRBJ2-7, with D perhaps matching TRBD1 (5 bases). This CDR3 contains 12 residues. Germline CDR1 reads KGHSH; CDR2 reads LQKENI. V was shortened by 2 bases and J by 7 bases, with 9 bases between the two germline ends. Written as DNA, the CDR3 is TGTGCCAGCTCACCATGGGGCAGGGAGCAGTACGTC. Translated, it gives CASSPWGREQYV.

CDR3 in DNA: TGTGCCAGCAGCTCATCGGGGGGGCTTTGCAATGAGCAGTTCTTC. This sequence encodes CASSSSGGLCNEQFF. The chain carries TRBV5-4 and TRBJ2-1, with 8 bases identical to TRBD2. This CDR3 contains 15 residues. Germline lookup yields CDR1 SGHNT and CDR2 YYREEE (reference sequence). After removal of 3 bases from V and 6 bases from J, the junction contained 8 bases not matched to a gene.

This clonotype has only a few counts. The chain has TRBV2 and TRBJ1-5, with no clear D. V was cut by 6 bases and J by 0 bases, with 9 bases left in between. Germline V gene data show CDR1 as SNHLY and CDR2 as FYNNEI. CDR3 size: 14 residues. The CDR3 DNA follows: TGTGCCAGCAGGGACGGGGATAGCAATCAGCCCCAGCATTTT. It encodes CASRDGDSNQPQHF. The whole variable domain, remainder taken from reference TRBV2 and TRBJ1-5, is EPEVTQTPSHQVTQMGQEVILRCVPISNHLYFYWYRQILGQKVEFLVSFYNNEISEKSEIFDDQFSVERPDGSNFTLKIRSTKLEDSAMYFCASRDGDSNQPQHFGDGTRLSIL.

The sample holds a few counts of this clonotype. The rearrangement uses TRBV5-1 and TRBJ1-5; tentatively, D is TRBD1 (5 bases). The V gene lost 0 bases and the J gene lost 2 bases, with 9 bases spanning the gap. The CDR3 consists of 15 residues. CDR1 and CDR2 from the germline V gene are SGHRS and YFSETQ. The CDR3: CASSLDGDGNQPQHF. CDR3 bases: TGCGCCAGCAGCTTGGACGGGGACGGCAATCAGCCCCAGCATTTT.